The clone carrying this T cell receptor (beta chain) was seen many times. As yet, its antigen is unknown. This sample is part of a study of post-analysis software for immune sequencing data. Overall study findings and caveats: Multiple sclerosis was associated with a significant reduction in normalized Chao1 diversity relative to controls.

Unique molecular identifiers had been added to the TCR beta cDNA libraries. A population of roughly 0.9 to 11 million T cells gave rise to a few hundred thousand cDNA molecules. In TCRdb, the PCR reads were re-called with MiXCR into one record per CDR3 protein. The sample carries roughly 540,000 distinct CDR3 sequences, roughly 34% recorded once. This receptor was obtained from a girl aged 2-17 years with multiple sclerosis. The sequencing input was blood.

In DNA form, the CDR3 reads TGTGCCAGCAGTTTAGGGGCGGGGGTAGATACGCAGTATTTT. It translates to CASSLGAGVDTQYF. This chain uses TRBV28 with TRBJ2-3; 7 nucleotides agree with TRBD2. J was trimmed by 5 bases and V by 2 bases; bases with no gene match: 4. The CDR3 runs to 14 residues. Germline V gene lookup returns CDR1 MDHEN and CDR2 SYDVKM.